The 30 T cell receptor beta chains listed next were all sequenced from one sample in a study of blood T cells in healthy people across ages. PCR was performed a second time for 7 to 11 cycles using a sample-barcoded 5' primer and a J-beta primer mix. TCRdb redid the calling of the 5' RACE reads with MiXCR, one entry per CDR3 protein. This table holds about a million distinct CDR3 sequences, 51% found once. Sequencing was performed on blood. The source is a woman in her sixties in good health.

This clonotype was detected only a few times. The rearrangement links TRBV28 to TRBJ2-7; 7 nucleotides match TRBD1. The CDR3 totals 14 residues. CDR1 is MDHEN and CDR2 is SYDVKM in the germline V gene. V lost 6 bases to trimming and J lost 0 bases; unmatched junction nucleotides: 5. In nucleotides, the CDR3 is TGTGCCAGCAGGCCAGGACAGGACTCCTACGAGCAGTACTTC. The encoded protein is CASRPGQDSYEQYF.

This clonotype has a handful of counts. The chain is built from TRBV14 and TRBJ2-5, with TRBD1 as a possible D gene (5 bases). The J call may be faulty, since TRBJ2-7 better matches the DNA end. The germline V gene encodes CDR1 SGHDN and CDR2 FVKESK. This CDR3 contains 18 residues. For the CDR3, the DNA is TGTGCCAGCAGCCAAGAACGATGGGGCAGTGCCCCCCTCCACGAGCAGTACTTC. This gives the protein CASSQERWGSAPLHEQYF.

The CDR3 loop reads CASSQDLLAGSYF. In DNA form, the CDR3 reads TGCGCCAGCAGCCAAGATCTTTTGGCAGGGTCGTACTTC. This rearrangement joins TRBV4-1 to TRBJ2-4, with D maybe TRBD1 (5 bases). V was pared by 0 bases and J by 15 bases, with 15 bases between. CDR3 length: 13 amino acids. From germline, CDR1 is MGHRA and CDR2 YSYEKL.

The J gene is TRBJ2-3, the V gene TRBV9, with TRBD2 matching over 10 bases. Unmatched junction bases numbered 11, after V lost 4 bases and J lost 6 bases. The CDR3 is 16 amino acids. From germline, CDR1 is SGDLS and CDR2 YYNGEE. The CDR3 protein is CASSSVLAGVADTQYF. CDR3 in DNA: TGTGCCAGCAGCTCTGTCCTAGCGGGAGTGGCGGATACGCAGTATTTT.

The chain couples TRBV4-1 to TRBJ1-1; D is uncertain. CDR1 and CDR2 (germline): MGHRA, YSYEKL. CDR3 size: 13 residues. With 2 bases removed from V and 1 base from J, the gap between germline ends came to 5 bases. Here the CDR3 reads CASSQWGNTEAFF. CDR3 nucleotides: TGCGCCAGCAGCCAATGGGGGAACACTGAAGCTTTCTTT.

This clonotype was detected only once. The chain recombines TRBV20-1 with TRBJ2-2; D might be TRBD2 (6 bases). Deletions cut 7 bases from V and 0 bases from J, with 12 bases between. In germline, CDR1 is DFQATT, CDR2 SNEGSKA (reference sequence). This CDR3 contains 14 residues. Here the CDR3 DNA reads TGCAGTGGACTAGTGGGGCCGAACACCGGGGAGCTGTTTTTT. It yields the protein CSGLVGPNTGELFF.

The chain employs TRBV20-1 and TRBJ2-7, with TRBD2 identical over 9 bases. Per the germline V gene, CDR1 is DFQATT and CDR2 is SNEGSKA (reference sequence). Trimming at V came to 6 bases and at J to 4 bases, leaving 13 bases not matched to a gene. This CDR3 spans 15 amino acids. The CDR3 region is CSAPPAAGGAYEQYF. The CDR3 DNA reads TGCAGTGCGCCGCCAGCTGCGGGAGGGGCTTACGAGCAGTACTTC.

The gene calls are TRBV18 and TRBJ2-1, with 9 bases aligning to TRBD2. This CDR3 comprises 12 residues. The germline CDR1 and CDR2 sequences are KGHSH and LQKENI. Losses at the gene ends were 1 base for V and 14 bases for J; bases not matched to a gene: 3. The CDR3 nucleotides are TGTGCCAGCTCACCACTAGCGGGAGATGAGTTCTTC. Its translation: CASSPLAGDEFF. The whole variable domain, filled in from reference TRBV18 and TRBJ2-1, reads NAGVMQNPRHLVRRRGQEARLRCSPMKGHSHVYWYRQLPEEGLKFMVYLQKENIIDESGMPKERFSAEFPKEGPSILRIQQVVRGDSAAYFCASSPLAGDEFFGPGTRLTVL.

The chain employs TRBV9 and TRBJ2-1; TRBD2 matches at 9 bases. This CDR3 comprises 16 residues. Germline CDR1 is SGDLS and CDR2 is YYNGEE. The V segment lost 4 bases and the J segment 7 bases; nucleotides outside the gene matches: 12. CDR3 residues: CASSTDWASGNNEQFF. The CDR3 DNA follows: TGTGCCAGCAGCACCGACTGGGCTAGCGGGAATAATGAGCAGTTCTTC.

The chain links TRBV12-3 or TRBV12-4 to TRBJ1-2; D not certain. This CDR3 has 13 residues. Trimming pared 2 bases from V and 6 bases from J, leaving 10 bases between. CDR3 sequence: CASSLSGIHGYTF. The CDR3 DNA reads as TGTGCCAGCAGTTTATCTGGGATCCATGGCTACACCTTC.

This clonotype has a single count. The V and J genes are TRBV21-1 and TRBJ2-6; the table's TRBD1 call for D was not verified on the DNA. TRBV21-1 constitutes a pseudogene. CDR3 size: 16 residues. In DNA form, the CDR3 reads TGTGCCAGCAGGTGGGACACAAGCTCTGGGGCCAACGTCCTGACTTTC. Translation: CASRWDTSSGANVLTF.

The rearrangement joins TRBV29-1 to TRBJ2-7; D may be TRBD2 (6 bases). Per germline, CDR1 SQVTM and CDR2 ANQGSEA. This CDR3 is 13 amino acids long. Between the trimmed V and J ends, which lost 4 bases and 2 bases, there was a span of 12 bases. The CDR3 reads CSVVPRTTYEQYF. The CDR3 nucleotides read TGCAGCGTTGTGCCTCGGACTACCTACGAGCAGTACTTC.

The chain combines TRBV29-1 with TRBJ1-6, with no clear D. The CDR3 length is 14 residues. Germline lookup yields CDR1 SQVTM and CDR2 ANQGSEA. V lost 6 bases and J 7 bases, leaving 16 bases between the germline ends. CDR3: CSVQLAHGNSPLHF. CDR3 bases: TGCAGCGTCCAACTTGCTCACGGGAATTCACCCCTCCACTTT.

This clonotype was seen only a few times. The chain couples TRBV20-1 to TRBJ2-7; D not certain. The CDR3 is made up of 9 amino acids. The V gene lost 7 bases and the J gene lost 4 bases, with 5 bases spanning the gap. Germline V CDR1 and CDR2: DFQATT, SNEGSKA (reference sequence). This CDR3 reads CSGWYEQYF. Here the CDR3 DNA reads TGCAGTGGATGGTACGAGCAGTACTTC.

This clonotype was seen at least ten times. The V and J genes are TRBV29-1 and TRBJ2-7, with D uncertain. The germline CDR1 and CDR2 sequences are SQVTM and ANQGSEA. The CDR3 length is 12 residues. Trimming pared 1 base from V and 2 bases from J, leaving 6 bases between. DNA for the CDR3: TGCAGCGTTGAAGGGCTTGCCTACGAGCAGTACTTC. As protein: CSVEGLAYEQYF.

This rearrangement joins TRBV21-1 to TRBJ2-7; the table's D call, TRBD1, was not checked against the DNA. TRBV21-1 is a pseudogene segment. CDR3 length equals 15 residues. The chain's CDR3 is CASSRNLDISDEQYF. The CDR3 DNA is TGTGCCAGCAGCAGAAATTTGGACATCTCCGACGAGCAGTACTTC.

The gene calls are TRBV27 and TRBJ1-4, with D unresolved. The germline V gene encodes CDR1 MNHEY and CDR2 SMNVEV (reference sequence). With 8 bases removed from V and 7 bases from J, the gap between germline ends came to 17 bases. This CDR3 is 14 amino acids long. The CDR3 is CASGRLGVAEKLFF. Here the CDR3 DNA reads TGTGCCAGCGGCCGCCTTGGAGTGGCTGAAAAACTGTTTTTT.

This clonotype was seen repeatedly, ten times or more. The rearrangement uses TRBV7-9 and TRBJ1-2; D may be TRBD1 (5 bases). Trimming removed 8 bases from V and 3 bases from J, with 13 bases in between. This CDR3 is 13 amino acids long. CDR1 is SEHNR, CDR2 FQNEAQ, per germline (reference sequence). DNA of the CDR3: TGTGCCAGCCGACGTGGGGGTGACTATGGCTACACCTTC. Its translation is CASRRGGDYGYTF.

This rearrangement joins TRBV20-1 to TRBJ2-1, with D hard to call. V gave up 3 bases and J gave up 3 bases, with 9 bases separating them. The CDR3 contains 13 residues. Germline CDR1 reads DFQATT; CDR2 reads SNEGSKA (reference sequence). The CDR3 DNA is TGCAGTGCTAGTCCGAATCTCTACAATGAGCAGTTCTTC. Encoded protein: CSASPNLYNEQFF.

The chain carries TRBV7-9 and TRBJ2-7; TRBD1 is a possible D gene (5 bases). The CDR3 has 15 residues. V shed 1 base and J shed 3 bases, with 13 bases lying between them. Germline assignment: CDR1 SEHNR and CDR2 FQNEAQ (reference sequence). The CDR3 nucleotides are TGTGCCAGCAGCTTAGGCCAAGGGGCAGACTACGAGCAGTACTTC. Translation: CASSLGQGADYEQYF.

This clonotype was seen a few times. This chain joins TRBV6-1 and TRBJ2-3; a weak D match, TRBD1 (5 bases). Deletions cut 6 bases from V and 4 bases from J, with 17 bases between. Germline V lookup: CDR1 MNHNS, CDR2 SASEGT. This CDR3 is built from 15 residues. The CDR3 coding sequence is TGTGCCAGCAGGCTGACAGTGGGTTGGGCAGATACGCAGTATTTT. The encoded protein is CASRLTVGWADTQYF.

This clonotype was recorded a few times. This sequence joins TRBV4-2 and TRBJ2-1; 10 bases are a match to TRBD2. With the DNA end fitting TRBJ2-7 better, the J assignment may be wrong. Germline lookup yields CDR1 LGHNA and CDR2 YNFKEQ. This CDR3 comprises 16 residues. CDR3 amino acids: CASSQEVVAGGYEQYF. The CDR3 DNA reads as TGTGCCAGCAGCCAAGAAGTGGTAGCGGGAGGTTACGAGCAGTACTTC.

This clonotype was found a few times. Here the CDR3 reads CSAPISGRAYEQYF. The CDR3 DNA sequence: TGCAGTGCTCCTATTAGCGGGAGGGCCTACGAGCAGTACTTC. The rearrangement uses TRBV20-1 and TRBJ2-7; 11 nucleotides align to TRBD2. This CDR3 contains 14 residues. Germline lookup yields CDR1 DFQATT and CDR2 SNEGSKA (reference sequence). V trimming: 5 bases; J trimming: 2 bases; junction bases outside the gene matches: 5.

This clonotype was counted between two and nine times. This chain uses TRBV28 with TRBJ1-5; D not certain. The length of the CDR3 is 15 residues. The germline CDR1 and CDR2 sequences are MDHEN and SYDVKM. Trimming cost V 6 bases and J 0 bases, with 12 bases left between them. CDR3 protein: CASSPYRYSNQPQHF. Written as DNA, the CDR3 is TGTGCCAGCAGCCCCTACCGCTATAGCAATCAGCCCCAGCATTTT.

V usage is TRBV20-1 and J usage is TRBJ2-3; maybe TRBD2 (5 bases). Germline values: CDR1 DFQATT, CDR2 SNEGSKA (reference sequence). The CDR3 has 16 residues. V dropped 5 bases and J dropped 4 bases, with 22 bases sitting between them. CDR3 protein: CSAPTLPGKGADTQYF. The CDR3 coding sequence is TGCAGTGCTCCTACCCTTCCGGGGAAGGGAGCAGATACGCAGTATTTT.

This clonotype has a single count. The rearrangement joins TRBV11-2 to TRBJ2-5; 7 bases align to TRBD1. This CDR3 comprises 14 residues. After removal of 6 bases from V and 3 bases from J, the junction contained 7 bases not matched to a gene. CDR1 is SGHAT, CDR2 FQNNGV, per germline. DNA of the CDR3: TGTGCCAGCAGAACGCCGGGACAGAAAGAGACCCAGTACTTC. Protein product: CASRTPGQKETQYF. Variable domain in full (rest from reference TRBV11-2 and TRBJ2-5): EAGVAQSPRYKIIEKRQSVAFWCNPISGHATLYWYQQILGQGPKLLIQFQNNGVVDDSQLPKDRFSAERLKGVDSTLKIQPAKLEDSAVYLCASRTPGQKETQYFGPGTRLLVL.

The chain is built from TRBV7-9 and TRBJ2-5; 13 bases agree with TRBD2. This CDR3 contains 18 residues. The germline V gene encodes CDR1 SEHNR and CDR2 FQNEAQ (reference sequence). V was pared by 0 bases and J by 5 bases, with 9 bases of the junction left unmatched. The CDR3 protein is CASSLAPPTSGRRETQYF. In nucleotides, the CDR3 is TGTGCCAGCAGCTTAGCGCCCCCGACTAGCGGGAGGCGGGAGACCCAGTACTTC.

A few counts support this clonotype. One junction end disagrees with the germline gene, perhaps due to a read error. This chain uses TRBV6-5 with TRBJ1-2; TRBD1 matches 7 bases. This CDR3 spans 13 amino acids. Germline-derived CDR1 and CDR2 are MNHEY and SVGAGI. The DNA of the CDR3 is TGTGCCAGTAGTTACGAGGCAGGGGGGAGCTACACCTTC. Translated: CASSYEAGGSYTF.

V usage is TRBV29-1 and J usage is TRBJ1-2; D call uncertain. The V gene's germline CDR1 is SQVTM and CDR2 ANQGSEA. This CDR3 contains 12 residues. V lost 5 bases and J 4 bases, leaving 11 bases between the germline ends. The CDR3 bases are TGCAGCGTTCAACAGTCTAGCTATGGCTACACCTTC. This sequence encodes CSVQQSSYGYTF.

The V call is TRBV5-5, the J call TRBJ2-7; maybe TRBD1 (6 bases). V lost 1 base and J lost 0, with 17 bases in between. CDR1 and CDR2 (germline): SGHKS, YYEKEE (reference sequence). The CDR3 has 17 residues. The CDR3 reads CASSLSLYGTPSYEQYF. The DNA for the CDR3 is TGTGCCAGCAGCTTGTCTTTATACGGGACACCCTCCTACGAGCAGTACTTC.